A single sample gave rise to the 10 T cell receptor beta chains below, sequenced in a study of blood T cell repertoires in COVID-19. The repertoire was sequenced with immunoSEQ multiplex PCR; TCRdb's copy has only in-frame clones and lacks some. The table has about 150,000 clones, approximately 80% seen once; the top ten hold 5.5% to 7%. What was sequenced was PBMCs or T cells enriched from blood (not recorded which). Source of these receptors: a woman aged 50 to 65 who had recovered from COVID-19.

This clone was detected once. V gene TRBV3-1 (or the pseudogene TRBV3-2) combines with J gene TRBJ1-1, with a weak D call TRBD1 (6 bases). The germline V gene encodes CDR1 LGHDT and CDR2 YNNKEL (reference sequence). Trimming pared 1 base from V and 0 bases from J, leaving 12 bases between. The CDR3 loop spans 16 amino acids. CDR3 DNA sequence: TGTGCCAGCAGCCAAGGGACAGCAGTTATGAACACTGAAGCTTTCTTT. Its translation: CASSQGTAVMNTEAFF.

This clone was seen only once. The chain uses TRBV10-1 and TRBJ1-1; the match to TRBD1 covers 7 bases. CDR1 and CDR2 from the germline V gene are WNHNN and SYGVQD (reference sequence). V lost 6 bases, J lost 3 bases, and 7 bases stayed unmatched. The CDR3 length is 14 residues. The CDR3 nucleotides read TGCGCCAGCAGCCGGGACAGACAAGACACTGAAGCTTTCTTT. Its translation is CASSRDRQDTEAFF.

The rearrangement joins TRBV5-8 to TRBJ1-2; no definite D call. The V gene lost 0 bases and the J gene lost 0 bases, with 15 bases spanning the gap. The CDR3 is made up of 17 amino acids. CDR1 SGHTS and CDR2 YDEGEE come from the germline V gene. The CDR3 spells CASSLGQSSGANYGYTF. CDR3 sequence (DNA): TGTGCCAGCAGCTTGGGCCAGTCCTCCGGGGCTAACTATGGCTACACCTTC.

The CDR3 DNA reads as TGTGCCAGCAGCTTACAGGGGCGAGAGACCCAGTACTTC. Protein sequence: CASSLQGRETQYF. The genes are TRBV7-7 and TRBJ2-5, with a tentative D call TRBD1 (6 bases). The CDR3 spans 13 residues. Between the trimmed V and J ends, which lost 2 bases and 4 bases, there was a span of 8 bases. The germline CDR1 and CDR2 sequences are SSHAT and FNYEAQ (reference sequence).

This chain joins TRBV4-1 and TRBJ1-1, with 7 bases lining up with TRBD1. Germline V gene sequence: CDR1 MGHRA, CDR2 YSYEKL. The CDR3 covers 14 residues. Trimming removed 4 bases from V and 3 bases from J; junction bases left unmatched: 5. CDR3 in amino acids: CASSPTGLDTEAFF. CDR3 bases: TGCGCCAGCAGCCCGACAGGGCTCGACACTGAAGCTTTCTTT.

This rearrangement joins TRBV4-1 to TRBJ2-1; D remains ambiguous. Germline V gene sequence: CDR1 MGHRA, CDR2 YSYEKL. Trimming pared 0 bases from V and 6 bases from J, leaving 9 bases between. CDR3 length: 14 residues. DNA of the CDR3: TGCGCCAGCAGCCAAGATGCCGCTAGCAATGAGCAGTTCTTC. Encoded protein: CASSQDAASNEQFF.

This clone was detected ten times or more. The V gene is TRBV11-2, the J gene TRBJ1-2; tentatively, D is TRBD1 (5 bases). The germline V gene has CDR1 SGHAT and CDR2 FQNNGV. The V end was cut by 1 base, the J end by 4 bases, with 13 bases between. The CDR3 has 15 residues. The CDR3 DNA is TGTGCCAGCAGCTTAGTCGCAGGAGGGGTCTATGGCTACACCTTC. This encodes CASSLVAGGVYGYTF.

J is TRBJ2-1 and V is TRBV28, with D possibly matching TRBD2 (5 bases). Germline V CDR1 and CDR2: MDHEN, SYDVKM. The V and J ends lost 6 bases and 3 bases respectively, with 12 bases between them. The CDR3 sequence is 14 residues long. The CDR3 here is CASRREGNYNEQFF. The CDR3 coding sequence is TGTGCCAGCAGGAGAGAGGGAAACTACAATGAGCAGTTCTTC. Variable domain in full (rest from reference TRBV28 and TRBJ2-1): DVKVTQSSRYLVKRTGEKVFLECVQDMDHENMFWYRQDPGLGLRLIYFSYDVKMKEKGDIPEGYSVSREKKERFSLILESASTNQTSMYLCASRREGNYNEQFFGPGTRLTVL.

The gene calls are TRBV18 and TRBJ1-1; D not resolved. The CDR3 runs to 13 residues. Germline assignment: CDR1 KGHSH and CDR2 LQKENI. Trimming stripped 6 bases from V and 1 base from J, with 9 bases between. The CDR3 DNA reads as TGTGCCAGCTCGGAGATACAGAACACTGAAGCTTTCTTT. Translated, it gives CASSEIQNTEAFF.

The chain recombines TRBV28 with TRBJ1-4; D is uncertain. Germline lookup yields CDR1 MDHEN and CDR2 SYDVKM. This CDR3 comprises 15 residues. V lost 1 base and J 7 bases, leaving 13 bases between the germline ends. As DNA, the CDR3 is TGTGCCAGCAGTTTATCCGGGAACTCGGGTGAAAAACTGTTTTTT. Amino acid sequence: CASSLSGNSGEKLFF.